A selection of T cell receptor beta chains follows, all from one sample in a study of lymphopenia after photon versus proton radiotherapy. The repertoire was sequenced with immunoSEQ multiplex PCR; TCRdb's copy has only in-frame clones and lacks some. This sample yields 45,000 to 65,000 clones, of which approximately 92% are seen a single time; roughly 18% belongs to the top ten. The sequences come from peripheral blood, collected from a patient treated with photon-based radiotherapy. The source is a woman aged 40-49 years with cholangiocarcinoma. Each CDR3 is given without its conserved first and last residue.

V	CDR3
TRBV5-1	ASSRGGNMADTQY
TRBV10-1	ASSTVGVPYEQY
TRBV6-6	ASSYSLPITYEQY
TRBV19	ASSIDLDSSILRGYT
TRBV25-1	ASSEYNRGYT
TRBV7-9	ASSQLDRVNYGYT
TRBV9	ASKIAAKYNEQF
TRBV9	ASSVGDSSGNTIY
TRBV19	ASSIGQHTEAF
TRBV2	ASTGRIGYEQY
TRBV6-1	ASRWIAGENEQF
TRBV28	ASSSVTSGYEQY
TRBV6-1	ASSRLLNTGELF
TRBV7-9	ASSSEGGRTEAF
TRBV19	ASSTHQRGVKETQY
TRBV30	AWRVAGGAYEQY
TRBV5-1	ASSLWGQGRLADNSPLH